This passage covers 8 T cell receptor beta chains from one sample sequenced in a study of T cell responses to AZD1222 COVID-19 vaccine. Data came from immunoSEQ multiplex PCR; TCRdb stores just in-frame clones and leaves some out. The sample lists approximately 200,000 clones; 85% to 90% were seen once. The material was peripheral blood, obtained on day 0 of MenACWY control vaccination. The source is an adult in good health.

The chain uses TRBV11-2 and TRBJ2-7; the D is unclear. Trimming removed 0 bases at V and 2 bases at J, with 2 bases between. Germline CDR1 SGHAT, CDR2 FQNNGV. The CDR3 runs 12 residues. The CDR3 is CASSLDTYEQYF. CDR3 nucleotide sequence: TGTGCCAGCAGCTTAGATACCTACGAGCAGTACTTC.

The chain carries TRBV7-3 and TRBJ2-6; a possible D gene is TRBD1 (5 bases). Germline loops: CDR1 SGHTA, CDR2 FQGTGA. The V end was cut by 1 base, the J end by 0 bases, with 10 bases between. CDR3 length: 17 amino acids. The CDR3 DNA is TGTGCCAGCAGCTTAAGGGGCGGATTCTCTGGGGCCAACGTCCTGACTTTC. Amino acids: CASSLRGGFSGANVLTF. The variable domain in full, completed from reference TRBV7-3 and TRBJ2-6, reads GAGVSQTPSNKVTEKGKYVELRCDPISGHTALYWYRQSLGQGPEFLIYFQGTGAADDSGLPNDRFFAVRPEGSVSTLKIQRTERGDSAVYLCASSLRGGFSGANVLTFGAGSRLTVL.

V and J are TRBV27 and TRBJ2-7, with D possibly TRBD2 on 7 matching bases. The CDR3 runs 16 residues. Germline lookup yields CDR1 MNHEY and CDR2 SMNVEV (reference sequence). V shed 2 bases and J shed 0 bases, with 14 bases lying between them. CDR3 nucleotides: TGTGCCAGCAGTTTAATTGGTGGGGGGGCCTCCTACGAGCAGTACTTC. Protein product: CASSLIGGGASYEQYF.

The rearrangement uses TRBV5-6 and TRBJ2-2, with 10 bases matching TRBD1. The CDR3 consists of 15 residues. Trimming took 6 bases from V and 1 from J; bases not matched to a gene: 3. CDR1 and CDR2 (germline): SGHDT, YYEEEE. CDR3 nucleotides: TGTGCCAGCATACGGACAGGGGGGAACACCGGGGAGCTGTTTTTT. Its protein is CASIRTGGNTGELFF.

The CDR3 reads CASSFAGGGTGAREQYF. DNA of the CDR3: TGTGCCAGCAGTTTTGCTGGTGGTGGGACAGGGGCTCGGGAGCAGTACTTC. This chain connects TRBV28 to TRBJ2-7; 10 bases fit TRBD1. Germline assignment: CDR1 MDHEN and CDR2 SYDVKM. The CDR3 consists of 17 residues. Trimming at V came to 3 bases and at J to 7 bases, leaving 15 bases not matched to a gene. The complete variable domain, with remaining parts taken from reference TRBV28 and TRBJ2-7, reads DVKVTQSSRYLVKRTGEKVFLECVQDMDHENMFWYRQDPGLGLRLIYFSYDVKMKEKGDIPEGYSVSREKKERFSLILESASTNQTSMYLCASSFAGGGTGAREQYFGPGTRLTVT.

The V and J genes are TRBV5-1 and TRBJ2-1; 15 bases agree with TRBD2. V lost 4 bases to trimming and J lost 9 bases; unmatched junction nucleotides: 8. This CDR3 has 16 residues. CDR1 SGHRS and CDR2 YFSETQ come from the germline V gene. The CDR3 loop is CASSLAGTSGGSEQFF. Here the CDR3 DNA reads TGCGCCAGCAGCCTCGCCGGGACTAGCGGGGGGAGTGAGCAGTTCTTC.

The chain links TRBV28 to TRBJ2-3; 8 nucleotides agree with TRBD2. The V gene's germline CDR1 is MDHEN and CDR2 SYDVKM. The CDR3 has 13 amino acids. Trimming at V came to 8 bases and at J to 3 bases, leaving 4 bases not matched to a gene. CDR3 in amino acids: CASLAGGTDTQYF. The DNA for the CDR3 is TGTGCCAGCCTTGCGGGAGGTACAGATACGCAGTATTTT.

The V call is TRBV15, the J call TRBJ2-1, with 13 bases lining up with TRBD2. The CDR3 extends over 18 amino acids. Germline assignment: CDR1 LNHNV and CDR2 YYDKDF (reference sequence). V trimming: 3 bases; J trimming: 3 bases; junction bases outside the gene matches: 8. The CDR3 coding sequence is TGTGCCACCAGCAGCGGACTAGCGGGAGAGATTGGCTACAATGAGCAGTTCTTC. Encoded protein: CATSSGLAGEIGYNEQFF.